These 15 T cell receptor beta chains share one sample of origin, sequenced in a study of T cells in women clearing cervical HPV infection. Some clones are missing from TCRdb's copy, which holds only in-frame ones; the method was immunoSEQ multiplex PCR. The data include 15,000 to 20,000 clones; the top ten clones carry approximately 10%. What was sequenced was blood buffy coat. The origin of the receptors is a woman aged 18 to 75 with a cervical HPV16 infection that either progressed to CIN3+ or cleared (not recorded which).

Comments on this clone: The read comes to an end 3 residues before the CDR3 does, leaving the germline J gene to fill in the end. The chain recombines TRBV29-1 with TRBJ2-7; 7 nucleotides align to TRBD1. This CDR3 is 14 amino acids long. J lost 2 bases, V lost 6 bases, and 10 bases had no gene match. Germline V gene sequence: CDR1 SQVTM, CDR2 ANQGSEA. Incomplete CDR3 DNA: TGCAGCGTGGCCGGACAGGCTGCTACCTACGAG. Encoded protein: CSVAGQAATYE. The CDR3 in its entirety is CSVAGQAATYEQYF.

A remark on this clone: With the read ending 3 residues before the CDR3 end, the germline J gene is used to fill in that end. The V gene is TRBV7-2, the J gene TRBJ2-3; 10 positions match TRBD2. Germline CDR1 and CDR2: SGHTA and FQGNSA. The CDR3 loop spans 14 amino acids. CDR3: CASSLLAGAGTQYF. The part of the CDR3 DNA that was read is TGTGCCAGCAGCTTACTAGCGGGGGCGGGGACG.

With regard to this clone: The read finishes 3 residues shy of the CDR3 end, and the germline J gene is used to complete it. This chain joins TRBV19 and TRBJ1-2; TRBD1 is a possible D gene (5 bases). V dropped 10 bases and J dropped 3 bases, with 12 bases sitting between them. The CDR3 extends over 12 amino acids. Germline-derived CDR1 and CDR2 are LNHDA and SQIVND (reference sequence). The CDR3 loop is CATDSRDYGYTF. The sequenced part of the CDR3 DNA is TGTGCCACTGACAGTCGGGACTATGGC.

Worth noting for this clone: The read ends 3 residues before the CDR3 terminus; that terminus is restored from the germline J gene. This chain connects TRBV7-6 to TRBJ2-3; D not certain. CDR1 is SGHVS, CDR2 FNYEAQ, per germline. The CDR3 contains 17 residues. V lost 2 bases, J lost 5 bases, and 20 bases lay in between. CDR3 protein: CASSLFPGPSKGDTQYF. CDR3 DNA (partial): TGTGCCAGCAGCTTATTCCCCGGCCCTTCCAAGGGAGATACG.

A note on this clone: The CDR3 extends 3 residues past the end of the read, so its final part is completed from the germline J gene. V gene TRBV20-1 combines with J gene TRBJ2-3; TRBD2 agrees at 12 bases. Losses at the gene ends were 5 bases for V and 4 bases for J; bases not matched to a gene: 4. CDR3 length equals 14 residues. The germline V gene has CDR1 DFQATT and CDR2 SNEGSKA (reference sequence). CDR3 sequence: CSAGTSGGSDTQYF. CDR3 DNA (partial): TGCAGTGCTGGTACTAGCGGGGGGTCAGATACG.

Comments on this clone: The read comes to an end 3 residues before the CDR3 does, leaving the germline J gene to fill in the end. V gene TRBV20-1 combines with J gene TRBJ2-7; TRBD1 agrees at 11 bases. This CDR3 is built from 14 residues. CDR1 DFQATT and CDR2 SNEGSKA come from the germline V gene (reference sequence). V lost 6 bases to trimming and J lost 6 bases; unmatched junction nucleotides: 10. CDR3 protein: CSAGGGQGAFEQYF. The CDR3 DNA, read in part, is TGCAGTGCCGGGGGAGGACAGGGGGCTTTCGAG.

With respect to this clone: The sequence runs out 3 residues before the end of the CDR3; the remainder is reconstructed from the germline J gene. The chain carries TRBV20-1 and TRBJ2-3, with 7 nucleotides matching TRBD2. The CDR3 covers 13 residues. Germline V gives CDR1 DFQATT, CDR2 SNEGSKA (reference sequence). With V trimmed by 6 bases and J by 2 bases, 5 bases remained unmatched. The CDR3 sequence: CSATGTNTDTQYF. CDR3 bases read: TGCAGTGCAACCGGGACTAACACAGATACG.

Concerning this clone itself: Read data end 3 residues before the CDR3 end; the end is taken from the germline J gene. The chain couples TRBV18 to TRBJ2-4; no reliable D call. The CDR3 spans 14 residues. CDR1 and CDR2 from the germline V gene are KGHSH and LQKENI. The CDR3 sequence is CASSPAANNYGQYF. CDR3 DNA (partial): TGTGCCAGCTCACCTGCGGCGAATAACTATGGT.

For this clone: The missing CDR3 end, 3 residues past where the read stops, is filled in from the germline J gene. The V gene is TRBV20-1, the J gene TRBJ2-7; 8 bases match TRBD1. The CDR3 spans 14 residues. The J segment lost 2 bases and the V segment lost 5 bases, leaving 8 bases of the junction unmatched. Germline-derived CDR1 and CDR2 are DFQATT and SNEGSKA (reference sequence). CDR3 DNA, as far as it was read: TGCAGTGCTTCGACAGGGGAGATCCCCTACGAG. Protein sequence: CSASTGEIPYE. The whole CDR3 region reads CSASTGEIPYEQYF.

For this clone: The CDR3 end is not reached by the read, which stops 3 residues before it; the germline J gene fills it in. The rearrangement links TRBV7-3 to TRBJ1-1; tentative D call: TRBD1 (5 bases). The CDR3 spans 15 residues. Germline V gene lookup returns CDR1 SGHTA and CDR2 FQGTGA. V gave up 5 bases and J gave up 4 bases, with 17 bases separating them. The DNA read from the CDR3 is TGTGCCAGCAGCCAACGGGGGGGTAGGTTCACTGAA. Residues: CASSQRGGRFTE. The whole CDR3 reads CASSQRGGRFTEAFF.

A word on this clone: The CDR3 end is not reached by the read, which stops 3 residues before it; the germline J gene fills it in. The chain joins TRBV6-2 or TRBV6-3 to TRBJ2-2, with D possibly TRBD1 on 6 matching bases. Per germline, CDR1 MNHEY and CDR2 SVGEGT. The CDR3 extends over 15 amino acids. CDR3 amino acids: CASSDRSSGANVLFF. The part of the CDR3 DNA that was read is TGTGCCAGCAGCGACAGGTCCTCTGGGGCCAACGTG.

Of note for this clone: The read terminates 3 residues before the CDR3 end, so the remaining end is supplied by the germline J gene. This chain joins TRBV19 and TRBJ1-1; D perhaps matches TRBD1 (5 bases). Germline-derived CDR1 and CDR2 are LNHDA and SQIVND (reference sequence). This CDR3 has 14 amino acids. Trimming left V 0 bases short and J 1 base short, with 6 bases between. The CDR3 DNA, read in part, is TGTGCCAGTAGTATAGAGGGGCGGAACACTGAA. Amino acids: CASSIEGRNTE. The CDR3 reads in full as CASSIEGRNTEAFF. Based on the CDR3 plus reference TRBV19 and TRBJ1-1, the full variable domain is DGGITQSPKYLFRKEGQNVTLSCEQNLNHDAMYWYRQDPGQGLRLIYYSQIVNDFQKGDIAEGYSVSREKKESFPLTVTSAQKNPTAFYLCASSIEGRNTEAFFGQGTRLTVV.

Regarding this clone: Read data end 3 residues before the CDR3 end; the end is taken from the germline J gene. The rearrangement links TRBV29-1 to TRBJ2-3, with 7 bases identical to TRBD1. With V trimmed by 6 bases and J by 5 bases, 8 bases remained unmatched. This CDR3 has 13 amino acids. CDR1 is SQVTM, CDR2 ANQGSEA, per germline. The covered CDR3 bases are TGCAGCGTCCGCGGACAGGCCCTAGATACG. It codes for CSVRGQALDT. The whole CDR3 is CSVRGQALDTQYF.

The CDR3 protein is CASSLMAGLYGYTF. The CDR3 bases that were read are TGTGCCAGCAGCTTAATGGCGGGGCTGTATGGC. The genes are TRBV7-6 and TRBJ1-2; TRBD1 is a possible D gene (5 bases). The read comes to an end 3 residues before the CDR3 does, leaving the germline J gene to fill in the end. The CDR3 length is 14 residues. V shed 2 bases and J shed 5 bases, with 12 bases lying between them. Germline CDR1 and CDR2: SGHVS and FNYEAQ.

About this clone itself: The missing CDR3 end, 3 residues past where the read stops, is filled in from the germline J gene. This chain uses TRBV10-3 with TRBJ2-7; 10 bases agree with TRBD2. V was pared by 4 bases and J by 5 bases, with 11 bases of the junction left unmatched. Germline CDR1 is ENHRY and CDR2 is SYGVKD. The CDR3 covers 16 residues. The CDR3: CAISGKAGGGRDEQYF. The sequenced part of the CDR3 DNA is TGTGCCATCAGTGGAAAAGCGGGGGGGGGACGTGACGAG.